Listed here is a single T cell receptor beta chain. These data belong to a study of Ad26.COV2.S vaccination and SARS-CoV-2 variants. As to treatment: roughly 20 received Ad26.COV2.S at low or high dose, single or two shots; about 5 received placebo; per-sample allocation not given. Specimens were obtained on day 63 following the first vaccine or placebo injection. Clones were sequenced by immunoSEQ multiplex PCR, and TCRdb holds only the in-frame ones, with some missing. The table lists about 280,000 clones, more than 75% of them singletons, with roughly 3.5% in the top ten. V trimming: 6 bases; J trimming: 6 bases; junction bases outside the gene matches: 7. The CDR3 is 14 residues long. Per germline, CDR1 MNHEY and CDR2 SVGAGI.

The chain combines TRBV6-5 with TRBJ1-4, with 7 bases aligning to TRBD1. The input for sequencing was peripheral blood, taken in a trial of Ad26.COV2.S vaccine versus placebo. This TCR was recovered from a person between 18 and 59 years old who received the Ad26.COV2.S COVID-19 vaccine or a placebo. The CDR3 DNA reads as TGTGCCAGCAGCCGCAGGGGGGGGGATGAAAAACTGTTTTTT. Residues: CASSRRGGDEKLFF.